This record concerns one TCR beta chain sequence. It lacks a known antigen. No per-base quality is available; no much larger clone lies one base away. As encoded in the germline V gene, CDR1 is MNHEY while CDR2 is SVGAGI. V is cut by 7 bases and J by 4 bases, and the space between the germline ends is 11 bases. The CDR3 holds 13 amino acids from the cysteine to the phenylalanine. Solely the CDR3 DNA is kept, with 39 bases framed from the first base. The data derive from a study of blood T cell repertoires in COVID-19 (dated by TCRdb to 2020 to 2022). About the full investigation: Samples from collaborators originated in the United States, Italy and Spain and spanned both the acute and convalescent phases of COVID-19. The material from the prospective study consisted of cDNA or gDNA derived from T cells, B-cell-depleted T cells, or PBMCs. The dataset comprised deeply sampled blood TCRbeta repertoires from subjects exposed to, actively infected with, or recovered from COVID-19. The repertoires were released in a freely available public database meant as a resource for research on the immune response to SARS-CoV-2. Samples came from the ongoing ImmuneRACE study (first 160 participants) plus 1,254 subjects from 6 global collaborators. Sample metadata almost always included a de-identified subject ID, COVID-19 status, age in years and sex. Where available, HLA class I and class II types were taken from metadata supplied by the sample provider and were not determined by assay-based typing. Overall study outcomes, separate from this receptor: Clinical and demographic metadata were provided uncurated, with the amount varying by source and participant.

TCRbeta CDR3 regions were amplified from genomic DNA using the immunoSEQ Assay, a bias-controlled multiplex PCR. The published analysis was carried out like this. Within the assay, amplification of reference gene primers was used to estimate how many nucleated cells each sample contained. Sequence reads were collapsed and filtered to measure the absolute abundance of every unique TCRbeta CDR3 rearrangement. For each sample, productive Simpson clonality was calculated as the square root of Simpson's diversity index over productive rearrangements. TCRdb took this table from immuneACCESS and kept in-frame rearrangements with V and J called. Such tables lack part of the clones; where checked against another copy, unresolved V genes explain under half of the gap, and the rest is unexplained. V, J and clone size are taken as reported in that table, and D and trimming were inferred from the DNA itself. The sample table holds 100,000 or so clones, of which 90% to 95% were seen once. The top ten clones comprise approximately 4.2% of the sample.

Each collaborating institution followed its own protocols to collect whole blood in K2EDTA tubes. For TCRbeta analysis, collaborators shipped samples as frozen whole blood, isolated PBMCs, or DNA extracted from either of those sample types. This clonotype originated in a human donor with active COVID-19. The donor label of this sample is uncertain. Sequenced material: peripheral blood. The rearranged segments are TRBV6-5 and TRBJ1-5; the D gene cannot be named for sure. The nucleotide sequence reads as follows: TGTGCCAGCACCTTAAAACAGAATCAGCCCCAGCATTTT. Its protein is CASTLKQNQPQHF.